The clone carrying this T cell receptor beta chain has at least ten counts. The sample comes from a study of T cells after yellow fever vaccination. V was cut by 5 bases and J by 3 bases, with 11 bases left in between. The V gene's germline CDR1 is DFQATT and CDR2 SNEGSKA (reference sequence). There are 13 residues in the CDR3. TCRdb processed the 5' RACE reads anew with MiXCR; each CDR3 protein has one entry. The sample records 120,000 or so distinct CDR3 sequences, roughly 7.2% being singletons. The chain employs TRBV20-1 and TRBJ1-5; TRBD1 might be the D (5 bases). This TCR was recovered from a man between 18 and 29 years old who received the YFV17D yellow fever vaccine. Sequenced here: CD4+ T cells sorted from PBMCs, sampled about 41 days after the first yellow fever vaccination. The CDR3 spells CSAAEGHNQPQHF. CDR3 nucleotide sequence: TGCAGTGCTGCAGAGGGGCACAATCAGCCCCAGCATTTT.